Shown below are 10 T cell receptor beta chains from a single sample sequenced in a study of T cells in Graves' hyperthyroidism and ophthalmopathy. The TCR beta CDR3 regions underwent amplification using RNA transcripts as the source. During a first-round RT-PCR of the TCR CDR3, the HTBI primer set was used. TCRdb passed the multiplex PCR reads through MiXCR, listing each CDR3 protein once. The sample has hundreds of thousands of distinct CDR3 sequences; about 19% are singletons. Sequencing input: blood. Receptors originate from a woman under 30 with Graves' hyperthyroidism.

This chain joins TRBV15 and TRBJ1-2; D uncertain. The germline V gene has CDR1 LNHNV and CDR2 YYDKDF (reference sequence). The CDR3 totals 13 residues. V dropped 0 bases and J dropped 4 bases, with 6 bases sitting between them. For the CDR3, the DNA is TGTGCCACCAGCAGAGATCTTTCCTATGGCTACACCTTC. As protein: CATSRDLSYGYTF.

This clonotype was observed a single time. The CDR3 DNA sequence: TGTGCCAGCAGTTACGCATACGGACAGCCCCAGCATTTT. It yields the protein CASSYAYGQPQHF. V and J are TRBV6-5 and TRBJ1-5; no firm D call. V was trimmed by 2 bases and J by 7 bases, leaving 9 bases between them. This CDR3 has 13 amino acids. Germline assignment: CDR1 MNHEY and CDR2 SVGAGI.

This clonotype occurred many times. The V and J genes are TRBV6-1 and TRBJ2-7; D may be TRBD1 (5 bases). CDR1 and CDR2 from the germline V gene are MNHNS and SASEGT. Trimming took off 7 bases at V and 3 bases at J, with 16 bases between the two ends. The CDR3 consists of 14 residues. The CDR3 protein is CASIPQRGHYEQYF. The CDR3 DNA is TGTGCCAGCATCCCTCAAAGGGGCCACTACGAGCAGTACTTC.

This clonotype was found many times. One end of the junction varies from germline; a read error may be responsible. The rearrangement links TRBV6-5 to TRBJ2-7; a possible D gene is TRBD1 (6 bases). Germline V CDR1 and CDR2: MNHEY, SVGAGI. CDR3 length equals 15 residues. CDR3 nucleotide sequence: TGTGCCAGCGGTTACTCGTGGACAGAATCCTACGAGCAGTACTTC. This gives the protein CASGYSWTESYEQYF.

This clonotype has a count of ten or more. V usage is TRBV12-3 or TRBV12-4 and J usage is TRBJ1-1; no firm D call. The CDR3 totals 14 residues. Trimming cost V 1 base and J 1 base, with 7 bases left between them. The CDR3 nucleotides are TGTGCCAGCAGTTTAGGGTCAGCGAACACTGAAGCTTTCTTT. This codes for CASSLGSANTEAFF.

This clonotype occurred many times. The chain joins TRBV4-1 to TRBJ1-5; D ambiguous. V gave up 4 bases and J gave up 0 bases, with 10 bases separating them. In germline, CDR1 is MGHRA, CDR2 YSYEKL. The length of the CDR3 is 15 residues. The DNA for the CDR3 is TGCGCCAGCAGCCCCATGGGCCATAGCAATCAGCCCCAGCATTTT. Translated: CASSPMGHSNQPQHF.

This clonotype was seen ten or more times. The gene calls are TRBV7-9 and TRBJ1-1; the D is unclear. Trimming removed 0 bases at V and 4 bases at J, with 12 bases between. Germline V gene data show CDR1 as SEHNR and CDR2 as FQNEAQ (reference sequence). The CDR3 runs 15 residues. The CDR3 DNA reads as TGTGCCAGCAGCTTAGCGAGCGGGAAGAGCACTGAAGCTTTCTTT. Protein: CASSLASGKSTEAFF. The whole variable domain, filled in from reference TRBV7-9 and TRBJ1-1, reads DTGVSQNPRHKITKRGQNVTFRCDPISEHNRLYWYRQTLGQGPEFLTYFQNEAQLEKSRLLSDRFSAERPKGSFSTLEIQRTEQGDSAMYLCASSLASGKSTEAFFGQGTRLTVV.

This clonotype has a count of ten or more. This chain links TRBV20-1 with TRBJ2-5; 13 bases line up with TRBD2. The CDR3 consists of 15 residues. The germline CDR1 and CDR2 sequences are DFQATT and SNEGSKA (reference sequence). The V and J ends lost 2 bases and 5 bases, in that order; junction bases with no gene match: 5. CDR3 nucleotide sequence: TGCAGTGCTAGAATCTGGACTAGCGGGGGCGAGACCCAGTACTTC. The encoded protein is CSARIWTSGGETQYF.

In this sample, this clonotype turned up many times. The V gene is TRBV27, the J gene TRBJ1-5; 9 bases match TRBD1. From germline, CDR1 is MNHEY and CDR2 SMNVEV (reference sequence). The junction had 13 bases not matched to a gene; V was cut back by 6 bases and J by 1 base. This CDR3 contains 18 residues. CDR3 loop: CASRKYLGTGRSNQPQHF. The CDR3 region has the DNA TGTGCCAGCAGAAAATACCTCGGGACAGGGCGAAGCAATCAGCCCCAGCATTTT.

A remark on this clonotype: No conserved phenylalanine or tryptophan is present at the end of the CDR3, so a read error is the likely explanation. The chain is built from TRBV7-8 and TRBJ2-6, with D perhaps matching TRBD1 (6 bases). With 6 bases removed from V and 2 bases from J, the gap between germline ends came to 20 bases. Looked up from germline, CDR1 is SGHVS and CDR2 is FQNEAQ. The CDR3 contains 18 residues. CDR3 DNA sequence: TGTGCCAGCAGGACTAAACCTCTACAGGGAGCTGGGGCCAACGTCCTGACTTAC. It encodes CASRTKPLQGAGANVLTY.